Listed here are 26 T cell receptor beta chains from one sample, sequenced in a study of blood T cells in healthy people across ages. Through a sample-barcoded 5' primer and a J-beta primer mix, a second PCR was run for about 6 to 11 cycles. MiXCR, run by TCRdb on the 5' RACE reads, gives a single entry per CDR3 protein. The table records 800,000 to 950,000 distinct CDR3 sequences, about 29% of them present only once. This sample also belongs to another study, concerning T cells of mothers and their children.

Specimen: blood. The receptors come from a woman in her thirties or forties in good health.

The chain has TRBV24-1 and TRBJ1-1; TRBD1 matches 7 bases. CDR1 KGHDR and CDR2 SFDVKD come from the germline V gene. The V and J ends lost 2 bases and 3 bases, in that order; junction bases with no gene match: 5. The CDR3 has 15 residues. The CDR3 region has the DNA TGTGCCACCAGTGATTCCGGAGGGGGCCACACTGAAGCTTTCTTT. Protein sequence: CATSDSGGGHTEAFF.

In its sample, this clonotype was seen a few times. The J gene is TRBJ2-7, the V gene TRBV7-9; D is uncertain. This CDR3 is built from 12 residues. Between the trimmed V and J ends, which lost 6 bases and 1 base, there was a span of 7 bases. Germline values: CDR1 SEHNR, CDR2 FQNEAQ (reference sequence). CDR3 sequence: CASRGFSYEQYF. The CDR3 DNA reads TGTGCCAGCAGGGGATTTTCCTACGAGCAGTACTTC. The full variable domain, rest sourced from reference TRBV7-9 and TRBJ2-7, is DTGVSQNPRHKITKRGQNVTFRCDPISEHNRLYWYRQTLGQGPEFLTYFQNEAQLEKSRLLSDRFSAERPKGSFSTLEIQRTEQGDSAMYLCASRGFSYEQYFGPGTRLTVT.

The DNA of the CDR3 is TGTGCCAGCAGCAACCGACAGGGGGCCTATGGCTACACCTTC. Translation: CASSNRQGAYGYTF. J is TRBJ1-2 and V is TRBV21-1; the listed D gene, TRBD1, was not tested against the DNA. TRBV21-1 is listed as a pseudogene. The CDR3 sequence is 14 residues long.

This clonotype is a singleton in its sample. The chain uses TRBV27 and TRBJ2-2; D is tentatively TRBD1 or TRBD2 (5 bases each). V lost 6 bases and J lost 6, with 14 bases in between. From germline, CDR1 is MNHEY and CDR2 SMNVEV (reference sequence). The CDR3 has 14 amino acids. CDR3 bases: TGTGCCAGCAGATCCCAGGGACGGTCCGGGGAGCTGTTTTTT. This sequence encodes CASRSQGRSGELFF.

A few counts support this clonotype. The gene calls are TRBV10-3 and TRBJ1-5; D is unresolved. V was shortened by 0 bases and J by 9 bases, with 12 bases between the two germline ends. Germline assignment: CDR1 ENHRY and CDR2 SYGVKD. CDR3 length equals 14 residues. The CDR3 bases are TGTGCCATCAGTGAGTCTGGAGGAGAGGGGCCCCAGCATTTT. It translates to CAISESGGEGPQHF.

At least ten counts were recorded for this clonotype. The V and J genes are TRBV7-8 and TRBJ2-7; 7 nucleotides line up with TRBD1. The CDR3 has 14 residues. Germline V gene sequence: CDR1 SGHVS, CDR2 FQNEAQ. V was pared by 5 bases and J by 3 bases, with 7 bases of the junction left unmatched. The CDR3 is CASSPRDSLYEQYF. DNA of the CDR3: TGTGCCAGCAGCCCCCGGGACAGCCTCTACGAGCAGTACTTC.

This clonotype was counted a single time. Sequence at one end of the junction differs from germline and may be a read error. The rearrangement joins TRBV7-9 to TRBJ2-5, with D unresolved. Per the germline V gene, CDR1 is SEHNR and CDR2 is FQNEAQ (reference sequence). There are 11 residues in the CDR3. CDR3 bases: TGTGCCGGCAGCTTCAGAGAGACCCAGTACTTC. Translating gives CAGSFRETQYF.

The chain carries TRBV20-1 and TRBJ2-3; no clear D gene. CDR1 is DFQATT and CDR2 is SNEGSKA in the germline V gene (reference sequence). The CDR3 spans 14 residues. The ends were cut back, 3 bases at V and 0 bases at J, with 10 bases in the middle. In nucleotides, the CDR3 is TGCAGTGCTAGTCCCGACATTAGCACAGATACGCAGTATTTT. Amino acid sequence: CSASPDISTDTQYF.

A note on this clonotype: A read error may explain this, as a much larger clone is one base away. Given the absence of the conserved phenylalanine or tryptophan at the CDR3 end, a read error is likely. The genes are TRBV7-9 and TRBJ2-7, with TRBD1 identical over 8 bases. The CDR3 is made up of 14 amino acids. The germline CDR1 and CDR2 sequences are SEHNR and FQNEAQ (reference sequence). J gave up 2 bases and V 5 bases, and 5 bases lay outside the gene matches. The CDR3: CASSQTGGTYEQYC. The CDR3 DNA sequence: TGTGCCAGCAGCCAAACAGGGGGAACCTACGAGCAGTACTGC.

On this clonotype: A single base separates this from a much larger clone, so it may be a read error. The chain uses TRBV9 and TRBJ2-5; tentative D call: TRBD1 (5 bases). V was clipped by 4 bases and J by 5 bases, with 18 bases between them. This CDR3 has 15 amino acids. Germline lookup yields CDR1 SGDLS and CDR2 YYNGEE. Here the CDR3 reads CASSPWVRARETQYF. Here the CDR3 DNA reads TGTGCCAGCAGCCCGTGGGTCAGGGCGAGGGAGACCCAGTACTTC.

This clonotype was counted only a few times. The chain recombines TRBV7-2 with TRBJ1-1; unclear D gene. V gave up 1 base and J gave up 1 base, with 7 bases separating them. Per the germline V gene, CDR1 is SGHTA and CDR2 is FQGNSA. This CDR3 has 14 residues. CDR3 sequence (DNA): TGTGCCAGCAGCTTAGTACAGAGGAACACTGAAGCTTTCTTT. Protein sequence: CASSLVQRNTEAFF.

CDR3 in DNA: TGCAGCGTCTCGGGAAACACCGGGGAGCTGTTTTTT. Its translation: CSVSGNTGELFF. J is TRBJ2-2 and V is TRBV29-1; TRBD2 might be the D (5 bases). From germline, CDR1 is SQVTM and CDR2 ANQGSEA. This CDR3 is built from 12 residues. With 6 bases removed from V and 2 bases from J, the gap between germline ends came to 7 bases.

This rearrangement joins TRBV7-8 to TRBJ1-3; 7 nucleotides match TRBD1. V shed 5 bases, J shed 0 bases, and the junction held 4 bases outside the gene matches. Per germline, CDR1 SGHVS and CDR2 FQNEAQ. CDR3 size: 15 residues. The CDR3 region is CASSAGTASGNTIYF. The DNA of the CDR3 is TGTGCCAGCAGCGCCGGGACAGCCTCTGGAAACACCATATATTTT.

V usage is TRBV14 and J usage is TRBJ2-5; D not certain. The germline V gene has CDR1 SGHDN and CDR2 FVKESK. The CDR3 is made up of 13 amino acids. V lost 3 bases to trimming and J lost 5 bases, with 10 bases between them. CDR3 residues: CASSQVTGETQYF. DNA for the CDR3: TGTGCCAGCAGCCAGGTGACGGGCGAGACCCAGTACTTC.

This clonotype has just a few counts. This chain uses TRBV6-5 with TRBJ2-1; tentatively, D is TRBD1 (5 bases). This CDR3 has 16 residues. The V end was cut by 0 bases, the J end by 0 bases, with 9 bases between. Germline lookup yields CDR1 MNHEY and CDR2 SVGAGI. CDR3 loop: CASSYSWGSSYNEQFF. CDR3 sequence (DNA): TGTGCCAGCAGTTACTCTTGGGGCAGCTCCTACAATGAGCAGTTCTTC.

This rearrangement joins TRBV27 to TRBJ2-7; maybe TRBD2 (6 bases). The CDR3 is made up of 16 amino acids. Germline V CDR1 and CDR2: MNHEY, SMNVEV (reference sequence). Trimming took off 5 bases at V and 2 bases at J, with 19 bases between the two ends. CDR3 in amino acids: CASSAQLGTGAYEQYF. CDR3 nucleotides: TGTGCCAGCAGTGCGCAACTAGGGACTGGGGCCTACGAGCAGTACTTC.

Only a few counts were recorded for this clonotype. The chain employs TRBV7-2 and TRBJ1-2; 7 nucleotides line up with TRBD1. Trimming at V came to 0 bases and at J to 0 bases, leaving 4 bases not matched to a gene. The V gene's germline CDR1 is SGHTA and CDR2 FQGNSA. This CDR3 is built from 16 residues. CDR3 nucleotide sequence: TGTGCCAGCAGCTTAGCGCCGGGACAGTCTAACTATGGCTACACCTTC. Residues: CASSLAPGQSNYGYTF.

This clonotype was picked up many times. This chain connects TRBV27 to TRBJ2-7; 7 bases agree with TRBD1. The length of the CDR3 is 14 residues. CDR1 MNHEY and CDR2 SMNVEV come from the germline V gene (reference sequence). V gave up 5 bases and J gave up 4 bases; unmatched junction bases: 8. Written as DNA, the CDR3 is TGTGCCAGCAGTGACCGGGACAGAGGTTACGAGCAGTACTTC. Translated, it gives CASSDRDRGYEQYF.

V gene TRBV29-1 combines with J gene TRBJ1-1; D not certain. Trimming took 0 bases from V and 3 from J, leaving 5 bases between them. The CDR3 is made up of 12 amino acids. Germline-derived CDR1 and CDR2 are SQVTM and ANQGSEA. The DNA of the CDR3 is TGCAGCGTTGAAGACAGATACACTGAAGCTTTCTTT. Encoded protein: CSVEDRYTEAFF.

This clonotype was recorded a few times. The chain recombines TRBV18 with TRBJ2-7, with no clear D. This CDR3 spans 13 amino acids. CDR1 KGHSH and CDR2 LQKENI come from the germline V gene. V was clipped by 3 bases and J by 6 bases, with 12 bases between them. The CDR3 loop is CASSPPALFEQYF. CDR3 sequence (DNA): TGTGCCAGCTCACCCCCGGCATTGTTCGAGCAGTACTTC.

About this clonotype itself: A much larger clone is a single base away; this may be a read error. The chain links TRBV7-2 to TRBJ2-7; D is ambiguous. The V gene lost 4 bases and the J gene lost 5 bases, with 6 bases spanning the gap. CDR1 is SGHTA, CDR2 FQGNSA, per germline. The CDR3 runs 11 residues. CDR3 loop: CASSSANEQYF. CDR3 sequence (DNA): TGTGCCAGCAGCTCCGCCAACGAGCAGTACTTC. The full variable domain, with the rest looked up from reference TRBV7-2 and TRBJ2-7, is GAGVSQSPSNKVTEKGKDVELRCDPISGHTALYWYRQSLGQGLEFLIYFQGNSAPDKSGLPSDRFSAERTGGSVSTLTIQRTQQEDSAVYLCASSSANEQYFGPGTRLTVT.

This chain joins TRBV6-2 or TRBV6-3 and TRBJ2-1, with 8 bases aligning to TRBD2. The CDR3 sequence is 15 residues long. CDR1 and CDR2 (germline): MNHEY, SVGEGT. The V gene end was trimmed by 2 bases and the J gene end by 5 bases; junction bases not matched to a gene: 5. As DNA, the CDR3 is TGTGCCAGCAGTTACCAGGGACTAGTTAACAATGAGCAGTTCTTC. It yields the protein CASSYQGLVNNEQFF.

The chain's CDR3 is CATRQDRSSSYNEQYF. In DNA, the CDR3 is TGTGCCACGCGCCAGGACAGGTCAAGCTCCTACAATGAGCAGTACTTC. The rearrangement joins TRBV6-5 to TRBJ2-4; 7 bases fit TRBD1. This CDR3 comprises 16 residues. Germline values: CDR1 MNHEY, CDR2 SVGAGI. The J segment lost 13 bases and the V segment lost 10 bases, leaving 25 bases of the junction unmatched.

A word on this clonotype: With a much larger clone just one base away, this may be a read error. The rearrangement uses TRBV6-2 or TRBV6-3 and TRBJ2-4; a weak D match, TRBD1 (5 bases). CDR3 size: 13 residues. The germline CDR1 and CDR2 sequences are MNHEY and SVGEGT. As DNA, the CDR3 is TGTGTCAGCAGTTCAGGGGCCAAAAACATTCAGTACTTC. It yields the protein CVSSSGAKNIQYF.

The V gene is TRBV7-6, the J gene TRBJ2-7; 7 nucleotides line up with TRBD1. Germline V gene sequence: CDR1 SGHVS, CDR2 FNYEAQ. Trimming cost V 4 bases and J 5 bases; bases outside gene matches: 11. This CDR3 is 15 amino acids long. In nucleotides, the CDR3 is TGTGCCAGCAGCTCTCTCGGGCGCAGGGGGAACGAGCAGTACTTC. As protein: CASSSLGRRGNEQYF.

In its sample, this clonotype was seen many times. The chain has TRBV6-5 and TRBJ1-2; 11 nucleotides line up with TRBD1. V lost 5 bases, J lost 4 bases, and 9 bases stayed unmatched. The germline CDR1 and CDR2 sequences are MNHEY and SVGAGI. This CDR3 is 16 amino acids long. The CDR3 is CASSQRTGGASYGYTF. The CDR3 coding sequence is TGTGCCAGCAGTCAACGGACAGGGGGCGCCTCCTATGGCTACACCTTC.